This T cell receptor (beta chain) came from a study of T-cell memory formation after mild COVID-19. Study-wide points: Contracting CD4+ clones were located mainly in CM and EM, and CD8+ clones in EMRA.

This clonotype was seen at least ten times. Its specificity is unknown. TCRdb redid the calling of the 5' RACE reads with MiXCR, one entry per CDR3 protein. The sample contains just over 300,000 distinct CDR3 sequences, 15% to 20% of which appear only once. The CDR3 totals 14 residues. Trimming removed 6 bases at V and 5 bases at J, with 16 bases between. This rearrangement joins TRBV12-3 or TRBV12-4 to TRBJ2-5; D may be TRBD1 or TRBD2 (5 bases each). The receptor's source is a man younger than 35 who had mild COVID-19 (a few samples of this study predate the infection). Cell type and time point are not known. The source material was PBMCs or a T cell subset sorted from them (not recorded which). CDR3 sequence reads: CASSRRGILETQYF. The DNA for the CDR3 is TGTGCCAGCAGCCGCCGGGGCATACTGGAGACCCAGTACTTC.